This T cell receptor beta chain comes out of a study of cytomegalovirus exposure and HLA in healthy donors (dated by TCRdb to 2017 to 2019). Broadly, across the study: An earlier analysis of several hundred of the donors reported more than 250 Gb of sequence data and some 120 million unique TCR beta sequences from roughly 200 million T cells. A later analysis re-examined previously published TCR beta repertoires from over 500 donors and added high-resolution HLA genotyping to investigate patterns of TCR occurrence. The study was designed to test whether signatures of past pathogen exposure could be identified by cataloging public T cell receptors. Donor age, sex, ethnicity and CMV serostatus were compiled together with the repertoire data. A later genetic analysis used genome-wide SNP genotypes for about three fifths of the 666 donors, treating that subset as a discovery cohort. Both class I and class II loci were covered by HLA typing, at four-digit resolution. Along with the approximately 600-subject first cohort, a separate validation cohort of over 90 different subjects was used. The number of donors typed differed by locus, with about 629-630 for A, B, C, DRB1 and DQB1, around 500 for DQA1, 600 to 610 for DPA1, and some 470 for DPB1. Rather than using new phenotypic data, the later analysis identified candidate immune exposures from TCR beta sequences and from how often those sequences occurred across donors. A few DR-DQ haplotypes were treated as single units for association and clustering because of strong linkage in the cohort. Of the roughly 390 genotyped donors, approximately 81% were placed in the genetic ancestry cluster associated with self-reported Caucasian donors. Among almost 400 genotyped donors of the cohort, an average of about 240,000 unique TCR beta nucleotide sequences were sequenced per donor, 15% to 20% of them non-productive. An early release that covered about 640 HLA-typed donors contained about 300 gigabases of sequencing data and around 80 million unique TCR sequences. All discovery cohort repertoires had been generated on a single sequencing platform. High-throughput TCR immunosequencing, statistical association of individual TCRs with disease status, and machine learning were combined to predict cytomegalovirus infection status. To decide whether each TCR beta V gene segment behaved as functional or pseudogenic, an earlier analysis of over 500 of the donors relied on high-throughput TCR beta sequencing. The study profiled the T cell repertoires of more than 500 subjects by immunosequencing and related them to cytomegalovirus serostatus. Summary of the overall study and its limitations: A group of highly shared sequence variants was considered likely to be a technical artifact of the sequencing pipeline. The earlier analysis of almost 600 of the donors excluded over 15 rarely observed V segments, including chromosome 9 orphons, because counts were too low. Broadly in line with IMGT annotations, most TCR beta V segments showed up in productive rearrangements about 90% or about 30% of the time in an earlier analysis of approximately 600 of the donors. HLA typing was unavailable for some donors at each locus, so association tests used only the typed subset. According to a later genetic analysis, donors in an Asian-associated ancestry cluster had fewer N-insertions in productive TCRs than the approximately 690-donor mean. Specific HLA alleles were associated with 15,000 to 20,000 TCR beta sequences at a false discovery rate of 0.05 in a later analysis. Immune exposure information for the cohort was limited to CMV serostatus. In both the original and validation cohorts, the classifier was reported to diagnose cytomegalovirus status with high specificity and sensitivity. Because the 87-base-pair reads could not distinguish some IMGT-functional V segments, including TRBV6-2 and TRBV6-3, those segments were excluded. In a later analysis, HLA-associated TCR beta chains showed more clonal expansion and lower generation probabilities than non-associated chains that were equally common. Assigning TCR associations to individual alleles was difficult when HLA alleles, especially DR and DQ, strongly co-occurred. Linkage disequilibrium might explain the correlated functional status among segregating V segments, but an unknown experimental factor could not be excluded. According to a later analysis, parvovirus B19, influenza, CMV and Epstein-Barr virus appeared linked to several top co-occurrence clusters. A later analysis found that TCR association rates varied across HLA loci, with DRB1 alleles showing the most associated TCRs and HLA-C alleles the fewest. Most TCR sequences were observed very rarely across donors, whereas some public TCRs were present in many individuals. According to a later analysis, most CMV-associated TCR beta chains appeared to be HLA-restricted, and the HLA associations seemed to be driven largely by CMV exposure. In this cohort, only TCR beta chains were sequenced, and detectable features were limited by the absence of alpha or paired-chain data. An association between a missense DCLRE1C variant and V-gene and J-gene trimming of TCR beta chains was found in a later genetic analysis and replicated in an independent cohort. A further reported finding was that TCR beta sequences accurately predicted the HLA-A and HLA-B alleles for most subjects in the first cohort. A total of roughly 160 TCR beta chains were listed by the study as associated with cytomegalovirus. It was suggested by the authors that the approach could potentially be generalized to other disease states and immunological phenotypes. The presence/absence analyses assumed that sequencing depth was roughly uniform across donors, and that assumption may not be true. In vitro tests confirmed that a few of the cytomegalovirus-associated TCR beta chains recognize cytomegalovirus antigens.

The cohort was made up of approximately 670 healthy bone marrow donors. At the time of sampling, every cohort member was nominally healthy, though immune exposures that went unrecorded were likely present. The donor was CMV seronegative and was included in the group of 352 seronegative cohort members. Every donor gave a peripheral blood sample, and the peripheral blood mononuclear cells from that sample were used for TCR beta sequencing. Genomic DNA was extracted from the blood cell samples with the Qiagen DNeasy Blood Extraction Kit. Regarding this clone: Its antigen has not been determined. Base-call qualities are not available, and no considerably larger clone is one nucleotide away.

From cysteine to phenylalanine, the CDR3 is 12 amino acids long. Of all the DNA, just the CDR3 is kept, 36 bases in frame from base 1. V is shortened by 1 base, J by 3 bases, and the region joining them spans 5 bases. Reading the germline V gene gives CDR1 SGHRS and CDR2 YFSETQ. Preparation of the library involved the immunoSEQ multiplex PCR assay. The multiplex PCR relied on a mix of 60 forward primers for TCR Vbeta segments and 13 reverse primers for TCR Jbeta segments. Amplification of the CDR3 region of rearranged TCR beta genes was performed with a multiplex PCR assay on genomic DNA. Amplified TCR beta libraries were sequenced as 87-base-pair reads on the Illumina HiSeq System. Regarding the original processing steps: Across the roughly 640 repertoires, a later analysis counted approximately 75 million unique TCR beta chains, 9 million to 14 million of which were shared by at least two donors. Raw reads were error-corrected and collapsed into unique sequences by a nearest-neighbor algorithm in which closely related sequences were merged to remove PCR and sequencing errors. CDR3 sequences were aligned to IMGT reference sequences to assign V, D and J gene segments. For a sequence to be retained, a match of at least six nucleotides was required to both a V gene segment and a J gene segment. A rearrangement counted as productive if the CDR3 had no stop codons and remained in frame with V and J, and every other rearrangement counted as non-productive. CDR3 was defined by IMGT convention, running from the second conserved V-encoded cysteine to the conserved J-encoded phenylalanine. In an earlier analysis of approximately 500 of the donors, sequences lacking an unambiguous match to a single V gene segment were excluded. An earlier analysis of a few hundred of the donors called V segments functional above 56.7% productive rearrangements and segregating when the between-donor standard deviation exceeded 5%. A statistical classification framework was developed to diagnose cytomegalovirus status using the catalog of TCR beta chain sequences. In a later analysis, TCR nucleotide sequences were compared against IMGT/GENE-DB human TR gene sequences so that V and J genes could be assigned. The TCRdist pipeline was used in a later analysis to assign CDR3 sequences and most-parsimonious VDJ recombination scenarios. A later analysis defined each TCR beta chain by its CDR3 amino acid sequence plus V-gene family, and excluded reads lacking a unique V-gene family. A later analysis removed 600 or so highly shared, low-generation-probability nucleotide sequences to deal with suspected cross-contamination and a sequencing artifact. In a later analysis, a clonal expansion index was calculated for each public chain from normalized within-repertoire ranks of inferred template counts. In a later analysis, generation probabilities were computed with a VDJ recombination model fitted to out-of-frame rearrangements, and the resulting probabilities were checked against IGoR. Hypergeometric tests were used in a later analysis to score TCR-TCR, TCR-HLA and TCR-CMV co-occurrence, with a repertoire-size bias correction applied to the TCR pairs. A later analysis estimated false discovery rates by permuting HLA or CMV assignments 20 times. A later analysis grouped co-occurring TCRs with DBSCAN, adding TCRdist sequence similarity when clustering within HLA-allele-positive subsets. For co-occurrence clustering, repertoires with fewer than 30,000 or more than 120,000 public chains were excluded, along with four to six repertoires with anomalous nucleotide sharing. Not all clones reach the TCRdb copy of this immuneACCESS table, which keeps in-frame sequences only. Checked studies attribute under half of the gap to unresolved V genes and leave the rest unexplained. The V and J calls and the clone size are those of that table, but D and trimming were determined from the DNA. The sample profile shows roughly 150,000 clones; 80% of them were found once. Roughly 1.3% of the sample rests with the top ten.

The TCR comes from a man younger than 45 in good health and CMV-seronegative. In this chain, TRBV5-1 is recombined with TRBJ2-7, with the D gene uncertain. Sequenced material: PBMCs. The DNA sequence follows: TGCGCCAGCAGCTTGAACGGCTACGAGCAGTACTTC. Its amino acids are CASSLNGYEQYF.